This T cell receptor beta chain was captured in a study of Ad26.COV2.S vaccination and SARS-CoV-2 variants. Study conclusions and caveats: Placebo and vaccine recipients had non-spike TCR breadth that was similar.

Of note for this clone: The antigen remains unidentified.

Treatment described: 15 to 20 received Ad26.COV2.S at low or high dose, single or two shots; about five received placebo; per-sample allocation not given. Day 63 after the first vaccine or placebo injection was the time point for sampling. An adult aged 18-55 years in Boston served as the donor. Assay: immunoSEQ multiplex PCR; the TCRdb copy retains only in-frame clones and omits some. The sample yields 410,000 or so clones, about nine tenths seen once. V dropped 2 bases and J dropped 8 bases, with 12 bases sitting between them. CDR1 and CDR2 (germline): SQVTM, ANQGSEA. The CDR3 has 12 amino acids. The V and J genes are TRBV29-1 and TRBJ1-1; D uncertain. The receptor's source is a person aged 18-60 years who received the Ad26.COV2.S COVID-19 vaccine or a placebo. Sequenced here: peripheral blood, sampled in a trial of Ad26.COV2.S vaccine versus placebo. As DNA, the CDR3 is TGCAGCGTTGAACTACAGAAACCAGAAGCTTTCTTT. Its protein is CSVELQKPEAFF.